The 27 T cell receptor beta chains below all came from one sample that was sequenced in a study of cytomegalovirus exposure and HLA in healthy donors. Vbeta (60) and Jbeta (13) primers were used in the PCR. Libraries were prepared by immunoSEQ multiplex PCR; TCRdb keeps only in-frame clonotypes and omits some of them. The table includes approximately 150,000 clones, roughly 80% detected once. The sequencing sample was made of PBMCs. The receptors shown here come from a man aged 18 to 29 in good health and CMV-seropositive.

This chain connects TRBV19 to TRBJ1-1; D perhaps matches TRBD1 (5 bases). Germline CDR1 LNHDA, CDR2 SQIVND (reference sequence). The V and J ends lost 0 bases and 10 bases respectively, with 12 bases between them. The CDR3 loop spans 13 amino acids. The CDR3 spells CASSIDRWRGAFF. DNA of the CDR3: TGTGCCAGTAGTATAGATCGGTGGAGGGGAGCTTTCTTT.

The V and J genes are TRBV7-2 and TRBJ2-3; a possible D gene is TRBD2 (6 bases). Trimming shortened V by 7 bases and J by 2 bases, and 13 bases separated the two germline ends. Germline V gene sequence: CDR1 SGHTA, CDR2 FQGNSA. CDR3 length: 14 residues. Here the CDR3 reads CASKARGITDTQYF. The CDR3 DNA sequence: TGTGCCAGCAAAGCGCGGGGTATCACAGATACGCAGTATTTT.

This chain uses TRBV5-4 with TRBJ2-7; possibly TRBD1 for D (5 bases). V was clipped by 0 bases and J by 1 base, with 23 bases between them. CDR1 and CDR2 from the germline V gene are SGHNT and YYREEE (reference sequence). The CDR3 contains 19 residues. CDR3 residues: CASSLASSGRVYPSYEQYF. The CDR3 nucleotides read TGTGCCAGCAGCTTGGCCTCATCGGGCAGGGTGTACCCTTCCTACGAGCAGTACTTC.

The chain couples TRBV5-5 to TRBJ1-1; TRBD1 agrees at 9 bases. Germline V CDR1 and CDR2: SGHKS, YYEKEE (reference sequence). V dropped 6 bases and J dropped 1; count of bases not matched to a gene: 4. This CDR3 is built from 14 residues. The chain's CDR3 is CASKWDRANTEAFF. The CDR3 DNA is TGTGCCAGCAAATGGGACAGGGCGAACACTGAAGCTTTCTTT.

The chain combines TRBV4-3 with TRBJ2-7; D might be TRBD1 (5 bases). The CDR3 runs 16 residues. Looked up from germline, CDR1 is LGHNA and CDR2 is YSLEER. The ends were cut back, 0 bases at V and 3 bases at J, with 15 bases in the middle. CDR3 in amino acids: CASSQELSRQIYEQYF. In nucleotides, the CDR3 is TGCGCCAGCAGCCAAGAATTATCGAGACAGATCTACGAGCAGTACTTC.

The chain joins TRBV5-6 to TRBJ2-5; 8 bases fit TRBD1. Germline V gives CDR1 SGHDT, CDR2 YYEEEE. Trimming took 1 base from V and 1 from J; bases not matched to a gene: 9. This CDR3 has 17 residues. The CDR3 reads CASSLMDRDGGQETQYF. Written as DNA, the CDR3 is TGTGCCAGCAGCTTGATGGACAGGGACGGTGGCCAAGAGACCCAGTACTTC.

The rearrangement joins TRBV27 to TRBJ2-1; D is unresolved. The CDR3 sequence is 11 residues long. V was clipped by 8 bases and J by 8 bases, with 10 bases between them. Germline CDR1 MNHEY, CDR2 SMNVEV (reference sequence). The CDR3 region is CASEAGDEQFF. CDR3 sequence (DNA): TGTGCCAGCGAGGCCGGAGATGAGCAGTTCTTC.

This clone was seen more than once but under ten times. The chain has TRBV19 and TRBJ1-1; a weak D match, TRBD1 (6 bases). This CDR3 has 15 residues. The germline gives CDR1 LNHDA, CDR2 SQIVND (reference sequence). Trimming stripped 3 bases from V and 1 base from J, with 12 bases between. In nucleotides, the CDR3 is TGTGCCAGTAGTATCTCCCCGACAGGGAACACTGAAGCTTTCTTT. As protein: CASSISPTGNTEAFF.

V usage is TRBV19 and J usage is TRBJ1-2; 7 nucleotides line up with TRBD1. The V gene end was trimmed by 1 base and the J gene end by 4 bases; junction bases not matched to a gene: 6. The germline CDR1 and CDR2 sequences are LNHDA and SQIVND (reference sequence). The CDR3 loop spans 15 amino acids. Here the CDR3 DNA reads TGTGCCAGTAGTATAGGTTTGGGACAGTGCTATGGCTACACCTTC. Translation: CASSIGLGQCYGYTF. The variable domain in full, completed from reference TRBV19 and TRBJ1-2, reads DGGITQSPKYLFRKEGQNVTLSCEQNLNHDAMYWYRQDPGQGLRLIYYSQIVNDFQKGDIAEGYSVSREKKESFPLTVTSAQKNPTAFYLCASSIGLGQCYGYTFGSGTRLTVV.

The chain joins TRBV6-6 to TRBJ2-7; D uncertain. Per the germline V gene, CDR1 is MNHNY and CDR2 is SVGAGI (reference sequence). CDR3 length: 11 residues. Trimming took off 7 bases at V and 3 bases at J, with 7 bases between the two ends. CDR3 in DNA: TGTGCCAGCACGTACAGCTACGAGCAGTACTTC. This codes for CASTYSYEQYF.

V gene TRBV18 combines with J gene TRBJ1-1, with 7 positions matching TRBD1. The CDR3 extends over 13 amino acids. The junction had 4 bases not matched to a gene; V was cut back by 6 bases and J by 3 bases. In germline, CDR1 is KGHSH, CDR2 LQKENI. The CDR3 reads CASSIDRDTEAFF. The CDR3 DNA sequence: TGTGCCAGCTCCATAGACAGGGACACTGAAGCTTTCTTT.

The rearrangement links TRBV18 to TRBJ2-7; possible D gene TRBD2, 6 bases. The CDR3 has 13 amino acids. Trimming cost V 6 bases and J 7 bases, with 16 bases left between them. Germline V gives CDR1 KGHSH, CDR2 LQKENI. CDR3 amino acids: CASSSSSVAEQYF. In DNA form, the CDR3 reads TGTGCCAGCTCGTCCTCTAGCGTAGCTGAGCAGTACTTC. Supplemented by reference TRBV18 and TRBJ2-7, the full variable domain reads NAGVMQNPRHLVRRRGQEARLRCSPMKGHSHVYWYRQLPEEGLKFMVYLQKENIIDESGMPKERFSAEFPKEGPSILRIQQVVRGDSAAYFCASSSSSVAEQYFGPGTRLTVT.

This clone has only a few counts. This chain connects TRBV29-1 to TRBJ2-4, with 7 bases aligning to TRBD2. J lost 1 base, V lost 4 bases, and 13 bases had no gene match. The CDR3 extends over 17 amino acids. The germline V gene has CDR1 SQVTM and CDR2 ANQGSEA. CDR3: CSVVASGTGLAKNIQYF. The CDR3 nucleotides are TGCAGCGTTGTGGCCAGCGGGACCGGCCTCGCCAAAAACATTCAGTACTTC.

The rearrangement links TRBV27 to TRBJ2-7; 10 bases agree with TRBD2. Trimming removed 2 bases from V and 4 bases from J; junction bases left unmatched: 8. Germline V gives CDR1 MNHEY, CDR2 SMNVEV (reference sequence). The CDR3 totals 16 residues. CDR3 region: CASSLAPAGGPYEQYF. In nucleotides, the CDR3 is TGTGCCAGCAGTTTAGCCCCAGCGGGAGGGCCGTACGAGCAGTACTTC.

This clone was detected only a few times. The CDR3 protein is CASTAGDTEAFF. For the CDR3, the DNA is TGTGCCAGCACCGCTGGAGACACTGAAGCTTTCTTT. This chain joins TRBV5-6 and TRBJ1-1; D is unresolved. From germline, CDR1 is SGHDT and CDR2 YYEEEE. Deletions cut 6 bases from V and 3 bases from J, with 9 bases between. The CDR3 has 12 amino acids.

V is TRBV5-1 and J is TRBJ2-3, with D maybe TRBD1 (6 bases). This CDR3 region has 15 residues. The V end was cut by 5 bases, the J end by 0 bases, with 13 bases between. Germline V CDR1 and CDR2: SGHRS, YFSETQ. The CDR3 loop reads CASRLTGSSTDTQYF. CDR3 nucleotides: TGCGCCAGCAGGTTAACAGGGAGTAGCACAGATACGCAGTATTTT.

The chain links TRBV5-1 to TRBJ2-7, with 7 nucleotides matching TRBD2. This CDR3 region has 11 residues. Per germline, CDR1 SGHRS and CDR2 YFSETQ. With V trimmed by 5 bases and J by 9 bases, 5 bases remained unmatched. In DNA, the CDR3 is TGCGCCAGCAGGCGGGAGACGGCGCAGTACTTC. Translating gives CASRRETAQYF.

This chain links TRBV12-2 with TRBJ1-2; TRBD1 reflects the table's D call only, with no check against the DNA. TRBV12-2 is classified as a pseudogene. The CDR3 is 9 amino acids. The CDR3 DNA reads TGTGCGGCCCCGTATGGCTACACCTTC. As protein: CAAPYGYTF.

This clone was recorded only once. The rearrangement joins TRBV7-8 to TRBJ2-1, with 7 bases fitting TRBD2. The germline gives CDR1 SGHVS, CDR2 FQNEAQ. After removal of 4 bases from V and 5 bases from J, the junction contained 5 bases not matched to a gene. The CDR3 is made up of 14 amino acids. The CDR3 spells CASSYRDYNNEQFF. In nucleotides, the CDR3 is TGTGCCAGCAGCTACCGGGACTACAACAATGAGCAGTTCTTC.

The sample holds one count of this clone. The chain's CDR3 is CASIRDTLNGETQYF. CDR3 nucleotides: TGTGCCAGCATCCGGGACACCCTAAACGGAGAGACCCAGTACTTC. The V and J genes are TRBV7-9 and TRBJ2-5, with D possibly being TRBD1 (6 bases). Germline-derived CDR1 and CDR2 are SEHNR and FQNEAQ (reference sequence). This CDR3 comprises 15 residues. V gave up 7 bases and J gave up 4 bases, with 19 bases separating them.

The chain carries TRBV10-3 and TRBJ2-1; the match to TRBD1 covers 11 bases. V gave up 10 bases and J gave up 3 bases; unmatched junction bases: 5. The germline V gene encodes CDR1 ENHRY and CDR2 SYGVKD. The CDR3 runs 14 residues. The CDR3 sequence is CASFGTGGYNEQFF. For the CDR3, the DNA is TGTGCCAGTTTTGGGACAGGGGGCTACAATGAGCAGTTCTTC.

V usage is TRBV13 and J usage is TRBJ1-1; no firm D call. Germline V CDR1 and CDR2: PRHDT, FYEKMQ (reference sequence). Trimming left V 4 bases short and J 1 base short, with 13 bases between. CDR3 length: 15 amino acids. The CDR3 DNA reads as TGTGCCAGCAGCTCGACTTATATAGGGAACACTGAAGCTTTCTTT. Its protein product is CASSSTYIGNTEAFF.

Notes on this clone: The junction shows a germline mismatch at one end, possibly a read error. The genes are TRBV7-9 and TRBJ1-1; D gene unclear. This CDR3 is built from 13 residues. Germline V gene lookup returns CDR1 SEHNR and CDR2 FQNEAQ (reference sequence). As DNA, the CDR3 is TGTTCCAGCAGCTTAGACGGGAACACTGAAGCTTTCTTT. It is translated as CSSSLDGNTEAFF.

This clone was picked up a small number of times. The rearrangement uses TRBV9 and TRBJ2-1; TRBD2 aligns across 8 bases. The V and J ends lost 0 bases and 10 bases, in that order; junction bases with no gene match: 6. Germline values: CDR1 SGDLS, CDR2 YYNGEE. The CDR3 has 14 residues. The CDR3: CASSVERLASEQFF. In DNA, the CDR3 is TGTGCCAGCAGCGTAGAGAGACTAGCGAGCGAGCAGTTCTTC.

The V and J genes are TRBV27 and TRBJ2-7; 8 bases agree with TRBD1. CDR1 and CDR2 from the germline V gene are MNHEY and SMNVEV (reference sequence). The V segment lost 4 bases and the J segment 3 bases; nucleotides outside the gene matches: 23. The CDR3 consists of 20 residues. This chain's CDR3 is CASSSRKGQGRVFTDYEQYF. In nucleotides, the CDR3 is TGTGCCAGCAGTTCAAGAAAAGGACAGGGACGAGTCTTTACGGACTACGAGCAGTACTTC.

The genes are TRBV14 and TRBJ2-2; 9 positions agree with TRBD1. Trimming removed 2 bases from V and 7 bases from J; junction bases left unmatched: 5. The CDR3 covers 15 residues. The germline CDR1 and CDR2 sequences are SGHDN and FVKESK. Here the CDR3 DNA reads TGTGCCAGCAGCCAAAGGGACAGGGTGTTCGGGGAGCTGTTTTTT. Translation: CASSQRDRVFGELFF.

Comment on this clone: This sample also contains other DNA sequences that code for the same CDR3. V usage is TRBV5-1 and J usage is TRBJ2-4; D is ambiguous. CDR3 length equals 14 residues. Germline assignment: CDR1 SGHRS and CDR2 YFSETQ. Trimming shortened V by 2 bases and J by 0 bases, and 6 bases separated the two germline ends. Here the CDR3 DNA reads TGCGCCAGCAGCTTAGAACTAGCCAAAAACATTCAGTACTTC. The encoded protein is CASSLELAKNIQYF.